The source of this T cell receptor beta chain is a study of early T cells in non-severe SARS-CoV-2 infection. One entry per CDR3 protein results from TCRdb running MiXCR on the 5' RACE reads. The sample records more than 65,000 distinct CDR3 sequences, approximately 12% being singletons. This CDR3 region has 14 residues. Per the germline V gene, CDR1 is MDHEN and CDR2 is SYDVKM. V lost 8 bases and J lost 2; bases outside the gene matches: 9. Many counts were recorded for this clonotype. The chain has TRBV28 and TRBJ2-7; 7 positions match TRBD1. The sequence came from an adult who was a healthcare worker with PCR-confirmed SARS-CoV-2 infection or an uninfected control (not recorded which). The specimen sequenced was whole blood. The CDR3 protein is CASSSGGPTYEQYF. For the CDR3, the DNA is TGTGCCAGCTCCTCAGGGGGACCTACCTACGAGCAGTACTTC.